Listed below are T cell receptor beta chains from one sample, sequenced in a study of shared clonotypes between healthy human individuals. Only in-frame clones appear in the TCRdb table, and some are missing; sequencing was by immunoSEQ multiplex PCR. The sample includes about half a million clones, roughly 80% seen only once; the top ten take more than 9.5%. Sequencing was carried out using PBMCs. The receptors here all came from a woman in her thirties or forties in good health. Some clones in this sample may be carry-over from other donors' samples. CDR3s include the opening cysteine and the closing phenylalanine or tryptophan. Fields, in order: J gene, clone size, D gene, V gene, CDR3 DNA, CDR3 protein. The D gene is left open where the match is weak. Size is stated for part of the rows, as once, few or many counts, or as a class when the clone is expanded.

TRBJ2-1 | once | TRBD2 | TRBV2 | TGTGCCAGCAGTACGACTAGCGGCTACAATGAGCAGTTCTTC | CASSTTSGYNEQFF
TRBJ2-7 | - | TRBD2 | TRBV27 | TGTGCCAGCAGTTTATCTGCGGGACTAGCAGCCTACGAGCAGTACTTC | CASSLSAGLAAYEQYF
TRBJ2-5 | - | TRBD1 | TRBV28 | TGTGCCAGCAGTTTCCGGACAGGGGGAGAGACCCAGTACTTC | CASSFRTGGETQYF
TRBJ1-2 | - | - | TRBV30 | TGTGCCTGGAGTGTACAGAGCTATGGCTACACCTTC | CAWSVQSYGYTF
TRBJ1-2 | - | - | TRBV5-6 | TGTGCCAGCAGCTTAAGGGGGTCGAACTATGGCTACACCTTC | CASSLRGSNYGYTF
TRBJ1-2 | - | - | TRBV28 | TGTGCCAGCAGTCCCCAGGGAGACTATGGCTACACCTTC | CASSPQGDYGYTF
TRBJ2-5 | - | - | TRBV6-1 | TGTGCCAGCAGTGAAGTCTCGGGGGTGGAGACCCAGTACTTC | CASSEVSGVETQYF
TRBJ1-5 | few | - | TRBV5-4 | TGTGCCAGCAGCCAAGATGAGGGGGGCCATCAGCCCCAGCATTTT | CASSQDEGGHQPQHF
TRBJ1-1 | once | - | TRBV2 | TGTGCCAGCAGCCCCCTAGGAATCGAAGCTTTCTTT | CASSPLGIEAFF
TRBJ2-7 | few | TRBD1 | TRBV2 | TGTGCCAGCAGACCTGGGACAGAGAATTTATACGAGCAGTACTTC | CASRPGTENLYEQYF
TRBJ2-1 | - | - | TRBV2 | TGTGCCAGCAGTGAAGGGAATTCGGCCACCTACACGTACAATGAGCAGTTCTTC | CASSEGNSATYTYNEQFF
TRBJ2-5 | - | - | TRBV6-5 | TGTGCCAGCAGTGCCCTCGAGACCCAGTACTTC | CASSALETQYF